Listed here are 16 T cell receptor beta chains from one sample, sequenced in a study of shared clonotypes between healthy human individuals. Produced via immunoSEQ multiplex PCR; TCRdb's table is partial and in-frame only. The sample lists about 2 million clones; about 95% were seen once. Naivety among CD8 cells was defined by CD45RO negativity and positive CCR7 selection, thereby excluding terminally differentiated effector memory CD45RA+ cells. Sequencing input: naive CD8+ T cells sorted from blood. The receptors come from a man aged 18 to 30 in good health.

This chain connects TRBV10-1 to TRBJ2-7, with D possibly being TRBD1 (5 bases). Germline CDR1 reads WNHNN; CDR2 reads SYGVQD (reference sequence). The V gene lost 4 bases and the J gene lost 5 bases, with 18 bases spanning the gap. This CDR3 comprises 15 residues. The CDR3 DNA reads TGCGCCAGCAGTGGTACAGGACAAGGCCTAAACGAGCAGTACTTC. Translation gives CASSGTGQGLNEQYF.

The CDR3 sequence is CASSVEVGKAYEQYF. As DNA, the CDR3 is TGTGCCAGCAGCGTAGAGGTAGGCAAGGCCTACGAGCAGTACTTC. This rearrangement joins TRBV9 to TRBJ2-7; D ambiguous. CDR1 SGDLS and CDR2 YYNGEE come from the germline V gene. This CDR3 spans 15 amino acids. The germline V and J ends were trimmed by 0 bases and 2 bases, with 12 bases remaining between them.

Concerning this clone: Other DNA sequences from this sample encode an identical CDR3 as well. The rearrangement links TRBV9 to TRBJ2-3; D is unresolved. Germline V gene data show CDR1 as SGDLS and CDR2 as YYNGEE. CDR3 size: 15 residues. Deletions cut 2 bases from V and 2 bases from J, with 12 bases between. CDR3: CASSVYGTPTDTQYF. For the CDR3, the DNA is TGTGCCAGCAGCGTTTATGGCACCCCCACAGATACGCAGTATTTT.

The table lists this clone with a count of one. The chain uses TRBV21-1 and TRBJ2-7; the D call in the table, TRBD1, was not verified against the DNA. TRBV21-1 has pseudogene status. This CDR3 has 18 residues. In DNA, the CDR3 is TGTGCCAGCAGCAAAGTAACCGTGGGACAGAATCACCCCTACGAGCAGTACTTC. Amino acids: CASSKVTVGQNHPYEQYF.

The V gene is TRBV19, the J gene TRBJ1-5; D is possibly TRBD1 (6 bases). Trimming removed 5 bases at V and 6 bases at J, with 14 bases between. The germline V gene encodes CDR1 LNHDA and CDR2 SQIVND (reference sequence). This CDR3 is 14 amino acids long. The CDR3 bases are TGTGCCAGTAGTCCCCAGGGGTTTGGTCAGCCCCAGCATTTT. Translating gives CASSPQGFGQPQHF. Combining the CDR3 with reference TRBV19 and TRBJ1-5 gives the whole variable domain DGGITQSPKYLFRKEGQNVTLSCEQNLNHDAMYWYRQDPGQGLRLIYYSQIVNDFQKGDIAEGYSVSREKKESFPLTVTSAQKNPTAFYLCASSPQGFGQPQHFGDGTRLSIL.

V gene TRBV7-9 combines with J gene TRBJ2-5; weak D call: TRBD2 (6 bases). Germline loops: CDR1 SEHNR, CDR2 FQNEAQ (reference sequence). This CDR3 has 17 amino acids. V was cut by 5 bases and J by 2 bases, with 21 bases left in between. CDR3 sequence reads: CASSLVGGYVDQETQYF. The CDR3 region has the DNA TGTGCCAGCAGCCTGGTGGGAGGCTATGTAGATCAAGAGACCCAGTACTTC.

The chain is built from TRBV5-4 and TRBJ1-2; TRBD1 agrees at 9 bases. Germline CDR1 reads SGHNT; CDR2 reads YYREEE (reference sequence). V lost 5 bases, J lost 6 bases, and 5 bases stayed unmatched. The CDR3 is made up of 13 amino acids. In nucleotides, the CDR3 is TGTGCCAGCAGTTCACAGGGGGCGGATGGCTACACCTTC. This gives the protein CASSSQGADGYTF.

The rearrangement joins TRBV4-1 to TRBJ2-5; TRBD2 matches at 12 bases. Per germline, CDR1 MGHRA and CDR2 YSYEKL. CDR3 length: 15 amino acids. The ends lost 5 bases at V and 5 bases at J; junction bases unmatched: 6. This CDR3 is CASSTLAGGPETQYF. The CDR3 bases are TGCGCCAGCAGCACCCTAGCGGGGGGGCCGGAGACCCAGTACTTC.

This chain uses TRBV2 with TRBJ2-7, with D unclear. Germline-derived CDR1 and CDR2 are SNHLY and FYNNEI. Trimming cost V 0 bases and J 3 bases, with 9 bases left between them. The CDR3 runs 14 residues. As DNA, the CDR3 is TGTGCCAGCAGTGAAGCCATCTTAGACTACGAGCAGTACTTC. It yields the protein CASSEAILDYEQYF.

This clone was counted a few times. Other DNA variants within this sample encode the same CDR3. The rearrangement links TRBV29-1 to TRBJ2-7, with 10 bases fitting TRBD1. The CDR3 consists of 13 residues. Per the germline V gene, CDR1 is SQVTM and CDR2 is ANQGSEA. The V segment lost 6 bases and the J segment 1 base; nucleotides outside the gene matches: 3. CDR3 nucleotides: TGCAGCGTCCGGGACAGGGGATCCTACGAGCAGTACTTC. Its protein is CSVRDRGSYEQYF.

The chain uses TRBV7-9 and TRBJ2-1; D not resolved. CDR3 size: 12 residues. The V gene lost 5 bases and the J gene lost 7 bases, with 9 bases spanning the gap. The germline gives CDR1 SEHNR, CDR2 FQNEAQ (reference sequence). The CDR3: CASSLSPNEQFF. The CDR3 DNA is TGTGCCAGCAGCCTTAGTCCAAATGAGCAGTTCTTC.

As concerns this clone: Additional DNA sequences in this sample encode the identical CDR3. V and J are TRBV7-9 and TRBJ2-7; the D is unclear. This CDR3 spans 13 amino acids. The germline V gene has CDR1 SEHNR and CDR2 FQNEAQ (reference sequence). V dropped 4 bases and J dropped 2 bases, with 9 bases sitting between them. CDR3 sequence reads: CASSSPGAYEQYF. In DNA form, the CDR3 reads TGTGCCAGCAGCTCCCCGGGTGCCTACGAGCAGTACTTC.

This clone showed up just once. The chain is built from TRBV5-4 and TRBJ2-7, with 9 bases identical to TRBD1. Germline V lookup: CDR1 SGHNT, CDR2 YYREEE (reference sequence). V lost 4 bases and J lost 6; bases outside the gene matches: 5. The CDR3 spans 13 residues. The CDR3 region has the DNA TGTGCCAGCAGCGGAGGACAGGGGCTCGAGCAGTACTTC. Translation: CASSGGQGLEQYF. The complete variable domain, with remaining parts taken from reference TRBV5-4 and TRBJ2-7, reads ETGVTQSPTHLIKTRGQQVTLRCSSQSGHNTVSWYQQALGQGPQFIFQYYREEENGRGNFPPRFSGLQFPNYSSELNVNALELDDSALYLCASSGGQGLEQYFGPGTRLTVT.

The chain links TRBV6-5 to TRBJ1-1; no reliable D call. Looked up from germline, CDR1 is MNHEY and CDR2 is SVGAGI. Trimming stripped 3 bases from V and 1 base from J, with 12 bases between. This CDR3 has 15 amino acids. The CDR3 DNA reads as TGTGCCAGCAGTTATGGGTACCTCGGGAACACTGAAGCTTTCTTT. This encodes CASSYGYLGNTEAFF.

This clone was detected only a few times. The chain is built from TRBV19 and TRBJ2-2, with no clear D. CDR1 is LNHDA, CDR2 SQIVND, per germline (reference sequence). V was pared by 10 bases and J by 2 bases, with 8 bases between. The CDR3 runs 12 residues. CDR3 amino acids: CATRRNTGELFF. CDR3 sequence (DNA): TGTGCCACCCGAAGAAACACCGGGGAGCTGTTTTTT. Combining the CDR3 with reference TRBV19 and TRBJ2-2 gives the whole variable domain DGGITQSPKYLFRKEGQNVTLSCEQNLNHDAMYWYRQDPGQGLRLIYYSQIVNDFQKGDIAEGYSVSREKKESFPLTVTSAQKNPTAFYLCATRRNTGELFFGEGSRLTVL.

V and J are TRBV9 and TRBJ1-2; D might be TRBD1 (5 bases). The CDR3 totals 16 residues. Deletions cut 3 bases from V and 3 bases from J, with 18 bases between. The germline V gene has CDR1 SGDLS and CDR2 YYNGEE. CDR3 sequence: CASSGGPAGLDYGYTF. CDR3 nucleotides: TGTGCCAGCAGCGGTGGCCCGGCAGGGCTAGACTATGGCTACACCTTC.